A single sample is the source of the 27 T cell receptor beta chains below, sequenced in a study of blood T cell repertoires in COVID-19 (dated by TCRdb to the early 2020s). The library came from the immunoSEQ multiplex PCR assay. In its TCRdb copy, this immuneACCESS table keeps in-frame sequences only and misses some clones. Where compared with another copy, unresolved V genes explain less than half of these, and the others have no known cause. The sample has approximately 430,000 clones on record, 86% of them singletons. The biggest ten clones account for approximately 1.5% of the sample. Material: peripheral blood. The source of these receptors is a woman in her 30s with active or convalescent COVID-19.

This sequence joins TRBV5-1 and TRBJ2-7; 7 bases are a match to TRBD2. The CDR3 extends over 15 amino acids. With 2 bases clipped from V and 4 bases from J, the junction kept 9 bases outside the gene matches. From germline, CDR1 is SGHRS and CDR2 YFSETQ. In DNA form, the CDR3 reads TGCGCCAGCAGCTTCGACGGGGGAGGGACTTACGAGCAGTACTTC. Its protein product is CASSFDGGGTYEQYF.

V is TRBV5-8 and J is TRBJ2-7; no definite D call. The germline gives CDR1 SGHTS, CDR2 YDEGEE. The V end was cut by 0 bases, the J end by 0 bases, with 7 bases between. This CDR3 region has 14 residues. The CDR3 DNA sequence: TGTGCCAGCAGCTTGGCAGGTAGCTCCTACGAGCAGTACTTC. Residues: CASSLAGSSYEQYF.

The chain employs TRBV6-1 and TRBJ1-2, with TRBD1 identical over 11 bases. Germline lookup yields CDR1 MNHNS and CDR2 SASEGT. Trimming removed 1 base from V and 8 bases from J; junction bases left unmatched: 3. The CDR3 spans 14 residues. CDR3 in DNA: TGTGCCAGCAGTGAAGGGACAGGGGGCTGGGGCTACACCTTC. Protein: CASSEGTGGWGYTF.

To note about this clone: This CDR3 is also generated by other DNA sequences in the sample. The gene calls are TRBV10-2 and TRBJ1-2, with D possibly being TRBD1 (5 bases). In germline, CDR1 is WSHSY, CDR2 SAAADI. Between the trimmed V and J ends, which lost 6 bases and 4 bases, there was a span of 9 bases. The length of the CDR3 is 12 residues. CDR3 DNA sequence: TGCGCCAGCAGCTTAGACAGCTATGGCTACACCTTC. The encoded protein is CASSLDSYGYTF.

The V and J genes are TRBV23-1 and TRBJ1-5, with a weak D call TRBD1 (5 bases). TRBV23-1 is an ORF, with its function uncertain. The V and J ends lost 7 bases and 5 bases respectively, with 9 bases between them. The length of the CDR3 is 12 residues. The CDR3 is CASNRSYQPQHF. The CDR3 DNA sequence: TGCGCCAGCAACAGGAGTTATCAGCCCCAGCATTTT.

The chain carries TRBV4-1 and TRBJ2-1, with 11 positions matching TRBD2. CDR1 is MGHRA and CDR2 is YSYEKL in the germline V gene. The CDR3 contains 15 residues. Germline trimming cut 4 bases from V and 4 bases from J; bases unmatched to any gene: 3. For the CDR3, the DNA is TGCGCCAGCAGCCCACTAGCGGGGGATTACAATGAGCAGTTCTTC. It translates to CASSPLAGDYNEQFF.

The chain employs TRBV7-9 and TRBJ1-6; D unclear. V gave up 2 bases and J gave up 8 bases, with 19 bases separating them. Germline CDR1 and CDR2: SEHNR and FQNEAQ (reference sequence). This CDR3 is built from 17 residues. CDR3 sequence (DNA): TGTGCCAGCAGCTTAATATTTGGGCAGGAGGGAGATTCACCCCTCCACTTT. Its translation is CASSLIFGQEGDSPLHF.

This clone was observed once. The rearrangement uses TRBV13 and TRBJ2-7, with 7 bases fitting TRBD2. The germline CDR1 and CDR2 sequences are PRHDT and FYEKMQ (reference sequence). The CDR3 length is 15 residues. The V gene end was trimmed by 5 bases and the J gene end by 3 bases; junction bases not matched to a gene: 10. CDR3 sequence reads: CASSPAGDSRYEQYF. CDR3 nucleotides: TGTGCCAGCAGCCCGGCGGGGGACTCCCGCTACGAGCAGTACTTC.

Of note for this clone: Additional DNA sequences in this sample encode the identical CDR3. The chain is built from TRBV5-5 and TRBJ1-5; D is perhaps TRBD1 (5 bases). Trimming took 4 bases from V and 3 from J, leaving 14 bases between them. Germline values: CDR1 SGHKS, CDR2 YYEKEE (reference sequence). The CDR3 is 15 residues long. The CDR3 sequence is CASSPGGGDNQPQHF. The CDR3 bases are TGTGCCAGCAGCCCGGGCGGGGGGGACAATCAGCCCCAGCATTTT.

Comment on this clone: The sample contains more than one DNA sequence encoding this CDR3. V usage is TRBV9 and J usage is TRBJ2-7; 8 nucleotides align to TRBD2. Germline V gives CDR1 SGDLS, CDR2 YYNGEE. Trimming at V came to 0 bases and at J to 0 bases, leaving 2 bases not matched to a gene. This CDR3 has 15 residues. CDR3 loop: CASSVGLAGSYEQYF. CDR3 bases: TGTGCCAGCAGCGTAGGGCTAGCGGGCTCCTACGAGCAGTACTTC. The full variable domain, its missing parts supplied by reference TRBV9 and TRBJ2-7, is DSGVTQTPKHLITATGQRVTLRCSPRSGDLSVYWYQQSLDQGLQFLIQYYNGEERAKGNILERFSAQQFPDLHSELNLSSLELGDSALYFCASSVGLAGSYEQYFGPGTRLTVT.

The rearrangement links TRBV6-1 to TRBJ1-5, with D possibly matching TRBD1 (5 bases). The CDR3 extends over 15 amino acids. V lost 0 bases and J lost 3, with 9 bases in between. Looked up from germline, CDR1 is MNHNS and CDR2 is SASEGT. The CDR3 region is CASSEAATVNQPQHF. The CDR3 DNA reads as TGTGCCAGCAGTGAAGCCGCGACAGTCAATCAGCCCCAGCATTTT.

The genes are TRBV5-4 and TRBJ2-3; 10 nucleotides match TRBD1. Germline V gene lookup returns CDR1 SGHNT and CDR2 YYREEE (reference sequence). Trimming at V came to 4 bases and at J to 5 bases, leaving 7 bases not matched to a gene. This CDR3 is built from 15 residues. DNA of the CDR3: TGTGCCAGCAGCACGCAAGGACAGGGGGAAGATACGCAGTATTTT. This translates into CASSTQGQGEDTQYF.

The chain has TRBV10-3 and TRBJ2-1; 9 bases line up with TRBD1. Germline values: CDR1 ENHRY, CDR2 SYGVKD. This CDR3 contains 15 residues. V shed 4 bases, J shed 1 base, and the junction held 2 bases outside the gene matches. The CDR3 DNA reads as TGTGCCATCAGTGGACAGGGGGGGTCCTACAATGAGCAGTTCTTC. It yields the protein CAISGQGGSYNEQFF.

The rearrangement links TRBV19 to TRBJ2-7; TRBD1 agrees at 7 bases. In germline, CDR1 is LNHDA, CDR2 SQIVND (reference sequence). J was trimmed by 1 base and V by 7 bases; bases with no gene match: 7. The CDR3 runs to 14 residues. The CDR3 sequence is CASTYRGDSYEQYF. In DNA, the CDR3 is TGTGCCAGTACGTACAGGGGCGATTCCTACGAGCAGTACTTC.

The rearrangement joins TRBV9 to TRBJ2-2; 9 nucleotides agree with TRBD1. V lost 3 bases and J lost 2; bases outside the gene matches: 11. This CDR3 region has 18 residues. The germline V gene has CDR1 SGDLS and CDR2 YYNGEE. The DNA for the CDR3 is TGTGCCAGCAGCGACCGGGACAGGGTTTACCTTAACACCGGGGAGCTGTTTTTT. It is translated as CASSDRDRVYLNTGELFF.

CDR3 residues: CASWTSGGSYEQYF. In DNA form, the CDR3 reads TGTGCCAGCTGGACTAGCGGGGGGTCCTACGAGCAGTACTTC. V and J are TRBV6-5 and TRBJ2-7; the match to TRBD2 covers 14 bases. V lost 8 bases and J lost 1; bases outside the gene matches: 1. CDR1 is MNHEY, CDR2 SVGAGI, per germline. The CDR3 spans 14 residues.

The gene calls are TRBV28 and TRBJ2-5; TRBD2 might be the D (7 bases). The germline gives CDR1 MDHEN, CDR2 SYDVKM. Trimming shortened V by 9 bases and J by 5 bases, and 25 bases separated the two germline ends. The CDR3 sequence is 16 residues long. In DNA, the CDR3 is TGTGCCAGTAATATGATAGGGGGGGAGGGTAAGGAGACCCAGTACTTC. This translates into CASNMIGGEGKETQYF.

The V gene is TRBV11-2, the J gene TRBJ2-7; D remains unclear. CDR1 and CDR2 (germline): SGHAT, FQNNGV. Trimming left V 2 bases short and J 3 bases short, with 14 bases between. The CDR3 has 15 residues. The CDR3 reads CASSLSLGVDYEQYF. The CDR3 nucleotides are TGTGCCAGCAGCTTATCGCTAGGCGTAGACTACGAGCAGTACTTC.

The gene calls are TRBV10-3 and TRBJ2-5; tentative D call: TRBD2 (6 bases). The CDR3 covers 11 residues. Germline V gives CDR1 ENHRY, CDR2 SYGVKD. V was cut by 9 bases and J by 5 bases, with 10 bases left in between. In DNA, the CDR3 is TGTGCCATTAGCCGGGGGGAGACCCAGTACTTC. Protein product: CAISRGETQYF.

The chain joins TRBV12-5 to TRBJ2-5, with 9 bases aligning to TRBD1. The length of the CDR3 is 14 residues. Looked up from germline, CDR1 is LGHNT and CDR2 is FRNRAP. The CDR3 DNA reads TGTGCCAAGTTACTGGGGACAGGGAAAGAGACCCAGTACTTC. Its protein product is CAKLLGTGKETQYF.

The J gene is TRBJ1-1, the V gene TRBV3-1 (or the pseudogene TRBV3-2); D remains unclear. The CDR3 runs 13 residues. Per the germline V gene, CDR1 is LGHDT and CDR2 is YNNKEL (reference sequence). Trimming took 6 bases from V and 0 from J, leaving 8 bases between them. CDR3 in amino acids: CASSLDLNTEAFF. The CDR3 DNA reads as TGTGCCAGCAGTCTCGACTTGAACACTGAAGCTTTCTTT.

This clone was seen a handful of times. The genes are TRBV14 and TRBJ1-2; 11 bases map to TRBD1. The CDR3 consists of 17 residues. The V gene end was trimmed by 0 bases and the J gene end by 6 bases; junction bases not matched to a gene: 9. The V gene's germline CDR1 is SGHDN and CDR2 FVKESK. The CDR3 region has the DNA TGTGCCAGCAGCCAAGAGCACCTAAGGACAGGGGGCGATGGCTACACCTTC. Encoded protein: CASSQEHLRTGGDGYTF.

This rearrangement joins TRBV11-2 to TRBJ2-3; no clear D. V was trimmed by 1 base and J by 6 bases, leaving 8 bases between them. Germline CDR1 reads SGHAT; CDR2 reads FQNNGV. The CDR3 runs to 13 residues. The CDR3 region has the DNA TGTGCCAGCAGCTTAGGGGCCTGGGATACGCAGTATTTT. It specifies CASSLGAWDTQYF.

The chain employs TRBV5-1 and TRBJ2-2, with 7 bases lining up with TRBD1. The germline V gene encodes CDR1 SGHRS and CDR2 YFSETQ. V shed 1 base, J shed 3 bases, and the junction held 6 bases outside the gene matches. This CDR3 has 16 residues. CDR3 bases: TGCGCCAGCAGCTTGCTGACAGGGTGGGACACCGGGGAGCTGTTTTTT. Protein: CASSLLTGWDTGELFF.

This clone came up once. V and J are TRBV15 and TRBJ1-4; a possible D gene is TRBD1 (5 bases). Trimming took 0 bases from V and 0 from J, leaving 20 bases between them. CDR3 length: 20 amino acids. CDR1 and CDR2 from the germline V gene are LNHNV and YYDKDF (reference sequence). CDR3 sequence (DNA): TGTGCCACCAGCAGAGATGTTATGTTGGAACAGGTGGCAACTAATGAAAAACTGTTTTTT. This translates into CATSRDVMLEQVATNEKLFF.

This rearrangement joins TRBV14 to TRBJ1-1; D might be TRBD1 (5 bases). This CDR3 spans 13 amino acids. Trimming took 4 bases from V and 1 from J, leaving 7 bases between them. Germline V gene sequence: CDR1 SGHDN, CDR2 FVKESK. In nucleotides, the CDR3 is TGTGCCAGCAGCCCCCAGGGGAACACTGAAGCTTTCTTT. This codes for CASSPQGNTEAFF.

V is TRBV7-8 and J is TRBJ2-5, with D perhaps TRBD1 (6 bases). Germline assignment: CDR1 SGHVS and CDR2 FQNEAQ. The CDR3 spans 15 residues. V was shortened by 5 bases and J by 0 bases, with 13 bases between the two germline ends. CDR3 sequence: CASSLDTGYQETQYF. CDR3 in DNA: TGTGCCAGCAGCCTAGATACAGGGTACCAAGAGACCCAGTACTTC.